Following are 9 T cell receptor beta chains from one sample sequenced in a study of identical twins (TCRdb year 2016). Library generation was performed with 5' RACE. Sequenced using an Illumina HiSeq 2000. TCRdb trimmed the raw reads at Q25, called clones with MiXCR and kept productive beta chains. Merged by CDR3 protein, the rows form single entries marked with the most common genes and DNA. The sample data list roughly 630,000 distinct CDR3 sequences, and under 8.5% of these were observed just once. Of the sample, 1.6% falls within the top ten clones. The sample was also linked to a second study, of yellow fever vaccine responses in identical twins.

The sequenced sample consisted of PBMCs. The receptors were sampled from a woman younger than 35 in good health.

The genes are TRBV28 and TRBJ1-1; 9 nucleotides match TRBD1. This CDR3 region has 15 residues. Germline-derived CDR1 and CDR2 are MDHEN and SYDVKM. V shed 6 bases and J 0 bases; nucleotides not matched to a gene: 5. CDR3 DNA sequence: TGTGCCAGCAGGGGGACAGGGCTGATGAACACTGAAGCTTTCTTT. Encoded protein: CASRGTGLMNTEAFF.

This clonotype was observed a handful of times. This rearrangement joins TRBV20-1 to TRBJ2-1; D is undetermined. V was shortened by 3 bases and J by 5 bases, with 17 bases between the two germline ends. The CDR3 loop spans 15 amino acids. Germline V CDR1 and CDR2: DFQATT, SNEGSKA (reference sequence). The CDR3 is CSASKGISTHNEQFF. The DNA of the CDR3 is TGCAGTGCTAGCAAAGGGATATCCACCCACAATGAGCAGTTCTTC.

This clonotype was counted at least ten times. The chain has TRBV20-1 and TRBJ1-5; D unclear. Germline CDR1 is DFQATT and CDR2 is SNEGSKA (reference sequence). The ends were cut back, 5 bases at V and 7 bases at J, with 18 bases in the middle. The length of the CDR3 is 14 residues. The CDR3 spells CSAQSGLAGQPQHF. DNA for the CDR3: TGCAGTGCTCAATCGGGTCTTGCGGGGCAGCCCCAGCATTTT.

On this clonotype: A much larger clone differs from this one at a single base, so this may be a read error. The rearrangement uses TRBV3-1 and TRBJ2-5, with 8 bases lining up with TRBD2. Germline CDR1 is LGHDT and CDR2 is YNNKEL (reference sequence). The CDR3 runs 17 residues. CDR3 sequence: CACSQNLVAGGKETQYF. The CDR3 region has the DNA TGTGCCTGCAGCCAAAATCTCGTCGCGGGAGGCAAAGAGACCCAGTACTTC.

In this sample, this clonotype turned up a few times. The chain links TRBV5-1 to TRBJ2-5, with D possibly TRBD1 on 6 matching bases. The V and J ends lost 5 bases and 5 bases respectively, with 19 bases between them. CDR1 SGHRS and CDR2 YFSETQ come from the germline V gene. The CDR3 consists of 15 residues. CDR3 residues: CASRRDEGVGETQYF. The CDR3 region has the DNA TGCGCCAGCAGAAGAGACGAGGGGGTGGGGGAGACCCAGTACTTC.

V usage is TRBV2 and J usage is TRBJ2-5, with 12 bases identical to TRBD2. CDR3 length: 15 amino acids. J lost 3 bases, V lost 6 bases, and 5 bases had no gene match. CDR1 is SNHLY and CDR2 is FYNNEI in the germline V gene. The CDR3 nucleotides read TGTGCCAGCAGCATGACTAGCGGGGGTAAAGAGACCCAGTACTTC. Residues: CASSMTSGGKETQYF.

The V and J genes are TRBV2 and TRBJ1-5, with TRBD1 identical over 8 bases. This CDR3 spans 15 amino acids. Germline CDR1 reads SNHLY; CDR2 reads FYNNEI. J lost 6 bases, V lost 3 bases, and 7 bases had no gene match. This chain's CDR3 is CASSDGQGRGQPQHF. The CDR3 coding sequence is TGTGCCAGCAGTGATGGACAGGGCAGGGGTCAGCCCCAGCATTTT.

This clonotype was observed a handful of times. V is TRBV7-9 and J is TRBJ2-1, with D unclear. The V and J ends lost 9 bases and 0 bases respectively, with 15 bases between them. Germline V gives CDR1 SEHNR, CDR2 FQNEAQ (reference sequence). The length of the CDR3 is 15 residues. The CDR3 DNA reads TGTGCCAGGAACCCCGGTGGACGCTCCTACAATGAGCAGTTCTTC. It encodes CARNPGGRSYNEQFF.

There are a few counts of this clonotype. This chain uses TRBV25-1 with TRBJ1-1; no definite D call. Deletions cut 8 bases from V and 4 bases from J, with 8 bases between. CDR3 length equals 11 residues. The germline gives CDR1 MGHDK, CDR2 SYGVNS. The CDR3 sequence: CASRVFTEAFF. For the CDR3, the DNA is TGTGCCAGCCGGGTTTTCACTGAAGCTTTCTTT.